Listed below are T cell receptor beta chains from one sample, sequenced in a study of T cell changes during pregnancy in multiple sclerosis. The table came from immunoSEQ multiplex PCR; TCRdb's copy has only in-frame clones and leaves some out. Among about 34,000 clones listed, about nine tenths were seen once. Sequences were derived from CD8+ T cells from peripheral blood mononuclear cells, sampled before pregnancy. The receptors stem from a female donor with multiple sclerosis, enrolled in a pregnancy study. The CDR3 runs from the conserved cysteine through the conserved F or W. The D gene is left open where the match is weak. Clone sizes are given selectively: once, few, many, or a class where the clone is expanded.

clone_size: -
d_call: -
j_call: TRBJ2-7
v_call: TRBV2
cdr3_aa: CASTEVAAKGEQYF
cdr3_nt: TGTGCCAGCACGGAGGTCGCCGCCAAGGGCGAGCAGTACTTC

clone_size: -
d_call: TRBD1
j_call: TRBJ1-4
v_call: TRBV7-8
cdr3_aa: CASSVTGGSANEKLFF
cdr3_nt: TGTGCCAGCAGCGTGACAGGGGGCTCGGCTAATGAAAAACTGTTTTTT

clone_size: -
d_call: -
j_call: TRBJ1-1
v_call: TRBV27
cdr3_aa: CASSLRSRGNTEAFF
cdr3_nt: TGTGCCAGCAGTTTACGAAGTCGAGGGAACACTGAAGCTTTCTTT

clone_size: -
d_call: -
j_call: TRBJ1-6
v_call: TRBV12-5
cdr3_aa: CASGLESAGTQYSYNSPLHF
cdr3_nt: TGTGCTAGTGGTTTGGAAAGCGCCGGGACACAATACTCCTATAATTCACCCCTCCACTTT

clone_size: -
d_call: -
j_call: TRBJ2-7
v_call: TRBV5-4
cdr3_aa: CASSAGVGSYEQYF
cdr3_nt: TGTGCCAGCAGCGCGGGCGTGGGTTCCTACGAGCAGTACTTC

clone_size: -
d_call: -
j_call: TRBJ1-3
v_call: TRBV7-9
cdr3_aa: CASSNPGQSYTIYF
cdr3_nt: TGTGCCAGCAGCAACCCTGGACAGTCCTACACCATATATTTT

clone_size: -
d_call: -
j_call: TRBJ1-2
v_call: TRBV5-1
cdr3_aa: CASSLVGGHGYTF
cdr3_nt: TGCGCCAGCAGCTTGGTAGGGGGACATGGCTACACCTTC

clone_size: -
d_call: -
j_call: TRBJ2-7
v_call: TRBV9
cdr3_aa: CASSPGAVNEQYF
cdr3_nt: TGTGCCAGCAGCCCAGGGGCCGTGAACGAGCAGTACTTC

clone_size: few
d_call: TRBD1
j_call: TRBJ1-6
v_call: TRBV5-5
cdr3_aa: CASSHGQGQLSYSPLHF
cdr3_nt: TGTGCCAGCAGCCACGGACAGGGGCAACTCTCTTATTCACCCCTCCACTTT

clone_size: -
d_call: -
j_call: TRBJ1-1
v_call: TRBV12-5
cdr3_aa: CASGWGGGTEAFF
cdr3_nt: TGTGCTAGTGGTTGGGGAGGGGGCACTGAAGCTTTCTTT

clone_size: -
d_call: TRBD2
j_call: TRBJ2-1
v_call: TRBV2
cdr3_aa: CASTGGTSGWEQFF
cdr3_nt: TGTGCCAGCACGGGGGGGACTAGCGGGTGGGAGCAGTTCTTC

clone_size: -
d_call: -
j_call: TRBJ1-1
v_call: TRBV25-1
cdr3_aa: CASSVGNTEAFF
cdr3_nt: TGTGCCAGCAGTGTCGGGAACACTGAAGCTTTCTTT

clone_size: -
d_call: -
j_call: TRBJ2-3
v_call: TRBV6-6
cdr3_aa: CASRAAGPSTDTQYF
cdr3_nt: TGTGCCAGCAGGGCGGCAGGGCCTAGCACAGATACGCAGTATTTT

clone_size: -
d_call: TRBD1
j_call: TRBJ1-1
v_call: TRBV5-1
cdr3_aa: CASSLTGGMSTEAFF
cdr3_nt: TGCGCCAGCAGCTTAACAGGGGGCATGAGCACTGAAGCTTTCTTT

clone_size: medium-sized
d_call: -
j_call: TRBJ1-1
v_call: TRBV19
cdr3_aa: CASSIVPTGEAFF
cdr3_nt: TGTGCCAGTAGTATAGTACCCACAGGTGAAGCTTTCTTT

clone_size: -
d_call: TRBD2
j_call: TRBJ2-7
v_call: TRBV13
cdr3_aa: CASRKISGRIGYEQYF
cdr3_nt: TGTGCCAGCAGGAAGATAAGCGGGAGAATAGGCTACGAGCAGTACTTC

clone_size: once
d_call: -
j_call: TRBJ2-1
v_call: TRBV2
cdr3_aa: CASRTGTNSYNEQFF
cdr3_nt: TGTGCCAGCAGAACCGGGACAAACTCCTACAATGAGCAGTTCTTC

clone_size: -
d_call: -
j_call: TRBJ2-7
v_call: TRBV2
cdr3_aa: CAALVTGYSYEQYF
cdr3_nt: TGTGCCGCCTTAGTTACCGGGTACTCCTACGAGCAGTACTTC

clone_size: -
d_call: -
j_call: TRBJ2-2
v_call: TRBV10-1
cdr3_aa: CASSERSGPVGELFF
cdr3_nt: TGCGCCAGCAGTGAGCGAAGCGGACCGGTCGGGGAGCTGTTTTTT

clone_size: -
d_call: -
j_call: TRBJ1-4
v_call: TRBV18
cdr3_aa: CASTTGGDEKLFF
cdr3_nt: TGTGCCAGCACAACGGGAGGGGATGAAAAACTGTTTTTT

clone_size: -
d_call: -
j_call: TRBJ2-2
v_call: TRBV13
cdr3_aa: CASSLGVYTGELFF
cdr3_nt: TGTGCCAGCAGCTTGGGAGTTTACACCGGGGAGCTGTTTTTT

clone_size: few
d_call: -
j_call: TRBJ1-2
v_call: TRBV4-1
cdr3_aa: CASSQESHTLYGYTF
cdr3_nt: TGCGCCAGCAGCCAAGAGTCTCACACCCTCTATGGCTACACCTTC

clone_size: -
d_call: TRBD2
j_call: TRBJ2-3
v_call: TRBV10-3
cdr3_aa: CAISGALRGTSGGHFTDTQYF
cdr3_nt: TGTGCCATCAGTGGGGCGTTAAGGGGGACTAGCGGGGGGCATTTCACAGATACGCAGTATTTT

clone_size: -
d_call: TRBD1
j_call: TRBJ2-4
v_call: TRBV19
cdr3_aa: CASQNRGLAKNIQYF
cdr3_nt: TGTGCCAGTCAGAACAGGGGGCTGGCCAAAAACATTCAGTACTTC

clone_size: -
d_call: -
j_call: TRBJ1-1
v_call: TRBV11-2
cdr3_aa: CASSGRGHTEAFF
cdr3_nt: TGTGCCAGCAGCGGGAGAGGTCACACTGAAGCTTTCTTT

clone_size: few
d_call: -
j_call: TRBJ2-2
v_call: TRBV12-5
cdr3_aa: CASSHVTGELFF
cdr3_nt: TGTGCTAGCTCACATGTCACCGGGGAGCTGTTTTTT

clone_size: -
d_call: TRBD2
j_call: TRBJ2-7
v_call: TRBV7-2
cdr3_aa: CASGLWASGPYYEQYF
cdr3_nt: TGTGCCAGCGGTCTGTGGGCTAGCGGGCCCTACTACGAGCAGTACTTC

clone_size: -
d_call: TRBD1
j_call: TRBJ2-3
v_call: TRBV5-6
cdr3_aa: CASSFSDRGLSDTQYF
cdr3_nt: TGTGCCAGCAGCTTTTCCGACAGGGGGCTATCAGATACGCAGTATTTT

clone_size: -
d_call: TRBD1
j_call: TRBJ1-5
v_call: TRBV27
cdr3_aa: CASSAGGSNQPQHF
cdr3_nt: TGTGCCAGCAGTGCAGGGGGTTCGAATCAGCCCCAGCATTTT

clone_size: -
d_call: TRBD1
j_call: TRBJ2-7
v_call: TRBV6-5
cdr3_aa: CASSPGQGSYEQYF
cdr3_nt: TGTGCCAGCAGTCCGGGACAGGGCTCCTACGAGCAGTACTTC

clone_size: -
d_call: TRBD2
j_call: TRBJ2-2
v_call: TRBV7-2
cdr3_aa: CASSLRPASGAGGELFF
cdr3_nt: TGTGCCAGCAGCTTAAGGCCGGCTAGCGGGGCAGGCGGGGAGCTGTTTTTT